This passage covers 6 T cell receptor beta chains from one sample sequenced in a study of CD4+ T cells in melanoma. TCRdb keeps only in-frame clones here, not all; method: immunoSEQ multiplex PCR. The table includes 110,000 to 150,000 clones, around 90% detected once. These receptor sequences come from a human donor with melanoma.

The CDR3 nucleotides read TGTGCCAGCAGCGTAAGTCGACCCTCCGGCGCAGATACGCAGTATTTT. Protein sequence: CASSVSRPSGADTQYF. This chain uses TRBV9 with TRBJ2-3, with D uncertain. The CDR3 length is 16 residues. V was cut by 1 base and J by 4 bases, with 16 bases left in between. CDR1 and CDR2 (germline): SGDLS, YYNGEE.

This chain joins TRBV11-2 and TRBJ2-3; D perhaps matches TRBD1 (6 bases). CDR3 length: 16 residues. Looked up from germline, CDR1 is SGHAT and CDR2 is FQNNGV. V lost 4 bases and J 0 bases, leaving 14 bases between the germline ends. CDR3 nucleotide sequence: TGTGCCAGCAGCTCAGGGGTGGGCACTAGCACAGATACGCAGTATTTT. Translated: CASSSGVGTSTDTQYF.

CDR3 region: CASSSGILSSGNTIYF. The DNA for the CDR3 is TGTGCCAGCAGCTCCGGGATCCTTAGCTCTGGAAACACCATATATTTT. The chain is built from TRBV11-2 and TRBJ1-3; no clear D gene. The V end was cut by 4 bases, the J end by 0 bases, with 13 bases between. The CDR3 sequence is 16 residues long. CDR1 and CDR2 (germline): SGHAT, FQNNGV.

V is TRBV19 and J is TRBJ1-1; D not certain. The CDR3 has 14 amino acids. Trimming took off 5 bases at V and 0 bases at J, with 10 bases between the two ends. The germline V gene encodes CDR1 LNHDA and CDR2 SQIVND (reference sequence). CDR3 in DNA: TGTGCCAGTAGTTTCCGGGGTTTGAACACTGAAGCTTTCTTT. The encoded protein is CASSFRGLNTEAFF.

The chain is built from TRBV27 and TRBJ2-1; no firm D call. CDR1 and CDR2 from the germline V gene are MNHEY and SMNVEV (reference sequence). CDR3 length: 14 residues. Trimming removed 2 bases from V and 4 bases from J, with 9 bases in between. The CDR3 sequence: CASSLRAPYNEQFF. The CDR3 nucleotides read TGTGCCAGCAGTTTACGCGCACCTTACAATGAGCAGTTCTTC.

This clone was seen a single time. CDR3 sequence (DNA): TGTGCCAGCAGCGAAAGGTTCGGCCAGCCCCAGCATTTT. This encodes CASSERFGQPQHF. The chain employs TRBV7-2 and TRBJ1-5; D not certain. The germline CDR1 and CDR2 sequences are SGHTA and FQGNSA. This CDR3 comprises 13 residues. V lost 5 bases to trimming and J lost 7 bases, with 12 bases between them. Full variable domain (outside the CDR3, taken from reference TRBV7-2 and TRBJ1-5): GAGVSQSPSNKVTEKGKDVELRCDPISGHTALYWYRQSLGQGLEFLIYFQGNSAPDKSGLPSDRFSAERTGGSVSTLTIQRTQQEDSAVYLCASSERFGQPQHFGDGTRLSIL.